A selection of T cell receptor beta chains follows, all from one sample in a study of T cell repertoires and leukemia-associated antigens. Their recognized antigens are unknown. TCRdb re-called the 5' RACE reads through MiXCR, storing one row per CDR3 protein. This sample yields 10,000 to 13,000 distinct CDR3 sequences, of which around 40% are seen a single time; around a quarter belongs to the top ten. The source material was CD3+ T cells sorted from blood and cultured. The receptors stem from a female donor in good health. The CDR3 runs from the conserved cysteine through the conserved F or W. D genes are given only for firm matches. Not all rows give a size; the values are once, few, many and, for expanded clones, a class.

clone size: few; J gene: TRBJ1-2; V gene: TRBV3-1; D gene: .; CDR3 protein: CASSPQRVGGYTF; CDR3 DNA: TGTGCCAGCAGCCCCCAGAGGGTGGGGGGCTACACCTTC
clone size: medium-sized; J gene: TRBJ1-2; V gene: TRBV7-2; D gene: .; CDR3 protein: CASSLDSLHYGYTF; CDR3 DNA: TGTGCCAGCAGCTTAGATTCACTACACTATGGCTACACCTTC
clone size: .; J gene: TRBJ2-1; V gene: TRBV20-1; D gene: .; CDR3 protein: CSAYGNEQFF; CDR3 DNA: TGCAGTGCTTACGGGAATGAGCAGTTCTTC
clone size: few; J gene: TRBJ2-2; V gene: TRBV5-1; D gene: TRBD1; CDR3 protein: CASTETGTGELFF; CDR3 DNA: TGCGCCAGCACCGAGACAGGGACCGGGGAGCTGTTTTTT
clone size: .; J gene: TRBJ2-3; V gene: TRBV29-1; D gene: TRBD2; CDR3 protein: CSVEEIDTGLAGDTQYF; CDR3 DNA: TGCAGCGTTGAAGAGATCGATACGGGGCTAGCGGGAGATACGCAGTATTTT
clone size: medium-sized; J gene: TRBJ2-5; V gene: TRBV12-3/TRBV12-4; D gene: .; CDR3 protein: CASSFSGQRETQYF; CDR3 DNA: TGTGCCAGCAGTTTCTCCGGACAGAGAGAGACCCAGTACTTC
clone size: many; J gene: TRBJ2-5; V gene: TRBV20-1; D gene: TRBD2; CDR3 protein: CSTRRSFGSSGETQYF; CDR3 DNA: TGCAGTACCCGGAGGTCGTTCGGTTCTAGCGGGGAGACCCAGTACTTC
clone size: many; J gene: TRBJ1-5; V gene: TRBV27; D gene: .; CDR3 protein: CASSPFGGANSNQPQHF; CDR3 DNA: TGTGCCAGCAGTCCCTTTGGAGGGGCCAATAGCAATCAGCCCCAGCATTTT
clone size: .; J gene: TRBJ1-1; V gene: TRBV28; D gene: .; CDR3 protein: CASSLPENAEAFF; CDR3 DNA: TGTGCCAGCAGTTTACCAGAGAACGCTGAAGCTTTCTTT
clone size: .; J gene: TRBJ2-1; V gene: TRBV5-5; D gene: TRBD1; CDR3 protein: CASRLGQGTYNEQFF; CDR3 DNA: TGTGCCAGCAGATTGGGACAGGGAACCTACAATGAGCAGTTCTTC
clone size: medium-sized; J gene: TRBJ2-1; V gene: TRBV5-1; D gene: .; CDR3 protein: CASSLALVRRVNDNEQFF; CDR3 DNA: TGCGCCAGCAGCTTGGCCCTCGTGCGGCGGGTCAACGACAATGAGCAGTTCTTC
clone size: many; J gene: TRBJ2-1; V gene: TRBV30; D gene: .; CDR3 protein: CAWTAYNEQFF; CDR3 DNA: TGTGCCTGGACGGCTTACAATGAGCAGTTCTTC
clone size: .; J gene: TRBJ1-5; V gene: TRBV27; D gene: .; CDR3 protein: CVSSVSGISNQPQHF; CDR3 DNA: TGTGTCAGCAGTGTCTCGGGGATTAGCAATCAGCCCCAGCATTTC
clone size: medium-sized; J gene: TRBJ2-1; V gene: TRBV11-2; D gene: .; CDR3 protein: CASSTRLVYNEQFF; CDR3 DNA: TGTGCCAGCAGCACCCGACTAGTTTACAATGAGCAGTTCTTC
clone size: .; J gene: TRBJ2-7; V gene: TRBV7-2; D gene: .; CDR3 protein: CASSLRADRFYEQYF; CDR3 DNA: TGTGCCAGCAGCTTGAGGGCGGACCGATTCTACGAGCAGTACTTC
clone size: .; J gene: TRBJ2-1; V gene: TRBV12-3/TRBV12-4; D gene: .; CDR3 protein: CASSQGRTRYNEQFF; CDR3 DNA: TGTGCCAGCAGCCAAGGAAGGACCCGATACAATGAGCAGTTCTTC
clone size: medium-sized; J gene: TRBJ2-7; V gene: TRBV4-1; D gene: .; CDR3 protein: CASSLSSGTISYEQYF; CDR3 DNA: TGCGCCAGCAGCCTCTCAAGCGGCACGATCTCCTACGAGCAGTACTTC